A single sample is the source of the 11 T cell receptor beta chains below, sequenced in a study of lymphopenia after photon versus proton radiotherapy (dated by TCRdb to the late 2010s). The library was made by the immunoSEQ multiplex PCR assay. Held by TCRdb, this immuneACCESS table contains in-frame sequences only and omits some clones. Under half of the omission traces to an unresolved V gene where checked; the cause of the rest is unknown. The sample includes about 26,000 clones, with approximately 89% observed a single time. The ten largest make up 5.2% of the sample. Specimen: peripheral blood, collected from a patient treated with photon-based radiotherapy. The origin of the receptors is a man aged 25-45 years with gastric cancer.

The rearrangement links TRBV6-5 to TRBJ2-5; no clear D. The CDR3 covers 13 residues. V lost 0 bases and J 3 bases, leaving 5 bases between the germline ends. Germline lookup yields CDR1 MNHEY and CDR2 SVGAGI. CDR3 sequence reads: CASSYSRKETQYF. The CDR3 bases are TGTGCCAGCAGTTACTCCAGAAAAGAGACCCAGTACTTC.

J is TRBJ1-5 and V is TRBV7-2; tentative D call: TRBD1 (5 bases). V was pared by 4 bases and J by 6 bases, with 13 bases between. This CDR3 contains 14 residues. Germline values: CDR1 SGHTA, CDR2 FQGNSA. Here the CDR3 DNA reads TGTGCCAGCAGCTCCACCGGGGGGACTCAGCCCCAGCATTTT. This codes for CASSSTGGTQPQHF.

This chain uses TRBV5-4 with TRBJ2-3; D unclear. V was shortened by 0 bases and J by 0 bases, with 8 bases between the two germline ends. The CDR3 covers 15 residues. Germline loops: CDR1 SGHNT, CDR2 YYREEE (reference sequence). DNA of the CDR3: TGTGCCAGCAGCTTGGACATCCCCAGCACAGATACGCAGTATTTT. It codes for CASSLDIPSTDTQYF.

In DNA form, the CDR3 reads TGTGCCAGCAGTTCAGCGGGAGCTAGCTACAATGAGCAGTTCTTC. Its translation: CASSSAGASYNEQFF. The chain carries TRBV27 and TRBJ2-1; TRBD2 matches 8 bases. Germline CDR1 reads MNHEY; CDR2 reads SMNVEV (reference sequence). The J segment lost 3 bases and the V segment lost 4 bases, leaving 5 bases of the junction unmatched. This CDR3 contains 15 residues.

The chain joins TRBV19 to TRBJ2-3; a weak D match, TRBD2 (5 bases). V lost 5 bases, J lost 1 base, and 16 bases lay in between. CDR1 LNHDA and CDR2 SQIVND come from the germline V gene (reference sequence). The CDR3 is 16 residues long. The DNA of the CDR3 is TGTGCCAGTAGTCCCGGACTGGAGAGGCGCACAGATACGCAGTATTTT. Its translation is CASSPGLERRTDTQYF.

The chain employs TRBV5-6 and TRBJ1-2; D is undetermined. V lost 4 bases and J 2 bases, leaving 15 bases between the germline ends. Germline V gene data show CDR1 as SGHDT and CDR2 as YYEEEE. There are 15 residues in the CDR3. CDR3 in amino acids: CASSPPPAENYGYTF. CDR3 bases: TGTGCCAGCAGCCCCCCTCCGGCGGAGAACTATGGCTACACCTTC.

This chain connects TRBV19 to TRBJ2-7, with D perhaps matching TRBD2 (5 bases). Deletions cut 6 bases from V and 2 bases from J, with 14 bases between. Germline loops: CDR1 LNHDA, CDR2 SQIVND (reference sequence). The CDR3 length is 14 residues. DNA for the CDR3: TGTGCCAGTAGACCGGGGTCTTACGCCTACGAGCAGTACTTC. It is translated as CASRPGSYAYEQYF.

The chain carries TRBV4-2 and TRBJ1-6; D gene ambiguous. Germline values: CDR1 LGHNA, CDR2 YNFKEQ. The CDR3 sequence is 15 residues long. V shed 0 bases and J shed 0 bases, with 3 bases lying between them. The CDR3 region has the DNA TGTGCCAGCAGCCAAGAAGACTCCTATAATTCACCCCTCCACTTT. Protein sequence: CASSQEDSYNSPLHF.

CDR3 amino acids: CATSAAIYYEQYF. In nucleotides, the CDR3 is TGTGCCACCAGCGCTGCTATCTACTACGAGCAGTACTTC. V gene TRBV15 combines with J gene TRBJ2-7; unclear D gene. The V gene's germline CDR1 is LNHNV and CDR2 YYDKDF (reference sequence). V was cut by 5 bases and J by 3 bases, with 11 bases left in between. CDR3 length equals 13 residues.

V is TRBV7-2 and J is TRBJ1-3; D unresolved. Trimming stripped 1 base from V and 0 bases from J, with 4 bases between. The CDR3 loop spans 14 amino acids. Germline lookup yields CDR1 SGHTA and CDR2 FQGNSA. The CDR3 DNA reads TGTGCCAGCAGCTTAGGGGGCTCTGGAAACACCATATATTTT. Translating gives CASSLGGSGNTIYF.

Within the sample, this clone is large. The rearrangement joins TRBV5-5 to TRBJ2-7, with 7 bases that match TRBD1. CDR3 length equals 15 residues. Germline values: CDR1 SGHKS, CDR2 YYEKEE (reference sequence). V shed 3 bases, J shed 4 bases, and the junction held 10 bases outside the gene matches. The CDR3 coding sequence is TGTGCCAGCAGCTCCGCCGGGACAGCCGTATACGAGCAGTACTTC. It yields the protein CASSSAGTAVYEQYF.